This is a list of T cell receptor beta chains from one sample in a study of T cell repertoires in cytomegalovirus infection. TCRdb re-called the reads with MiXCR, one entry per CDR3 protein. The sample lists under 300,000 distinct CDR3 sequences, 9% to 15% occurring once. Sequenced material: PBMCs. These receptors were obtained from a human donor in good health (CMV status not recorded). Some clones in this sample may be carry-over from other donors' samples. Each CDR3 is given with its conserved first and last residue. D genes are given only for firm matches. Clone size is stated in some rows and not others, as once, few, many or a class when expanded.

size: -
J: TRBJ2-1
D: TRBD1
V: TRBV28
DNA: TGTGCCAGCAGTATGACAGGGGGCTTGCGGGAAGGCCTTGGGGAGCAGTTCTTC
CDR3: CASSMTGGLREGLGEQFF

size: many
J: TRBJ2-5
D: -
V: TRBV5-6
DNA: TGTGCCAGCAGCTTGGGAGCGGCGGAGACCCAGTACTTC
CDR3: CASSLGAAETQYF

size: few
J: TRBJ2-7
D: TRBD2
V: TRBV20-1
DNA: TGCAGTGCTACCTTGGGACTAGCGGGAGGGCCAAAGCACGAGCAGTACTTC
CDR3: CSATLGLAGGPKHEQYF

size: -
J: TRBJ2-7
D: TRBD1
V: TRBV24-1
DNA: TGTGCCACCAGTGATACGGGGACAGGGGGCCTCTACGAGCAGTACTTC
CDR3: CATSDTGTGGLYEQYF

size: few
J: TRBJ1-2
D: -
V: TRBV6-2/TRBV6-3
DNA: TGTGCCAGCAACTACGGGAGGGCGCCAGGAGGCTATGGCTACACCTTC
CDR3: CASNYGRAPGGYGYTF

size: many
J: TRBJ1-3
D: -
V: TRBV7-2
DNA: TGTGCCAGCAGTGAACAGACATCTTCCTCTGGAAACACCATATATTTT
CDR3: CASSEQTSSSGNTIYF

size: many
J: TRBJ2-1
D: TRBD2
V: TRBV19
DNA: TGTGCCAGTAGCATCGCGGGAGGGGGGCCTGAGCAGTTCTTC
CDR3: CASSIAGGGPEQFF

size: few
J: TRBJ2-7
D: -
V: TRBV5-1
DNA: TGCGCCAGCAGCTTGGAGACTACTCTCAACTCCTACGAGCAGTACTTC
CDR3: CASSLETTLNSYEQYF

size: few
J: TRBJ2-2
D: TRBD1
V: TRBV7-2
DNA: TGTGCCAGCAGCTTATCGACAGGGGGGATCTACACCGGGGAGCTGTTTTTT
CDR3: CASSLSTGGIYTGELFF

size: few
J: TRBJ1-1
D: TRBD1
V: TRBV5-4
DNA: TGTGCCAGCAGCTTTGAGGGGGCCCTGAACACTGAAGCTTTCTTT
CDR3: CASSFEGALNTEAFF

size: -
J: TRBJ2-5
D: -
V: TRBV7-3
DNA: TGTGCCAGCAGCTCCCAACCCCAAGAGACCCAGTACTTC
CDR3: CASSSQPQETQYF

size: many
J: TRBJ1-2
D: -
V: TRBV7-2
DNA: TGTGCCAGCAGCCCCGGCCTTTCCGGCTATGGCTACACCTTC
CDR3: CASSPGLSGYGYTF